This TCR beta chain was retrieved from a study of blood T cell repertoires in COVID-19. Study-level information: Spain, Italy and the United States supplied samples that represented acute and convalescent COVID-19. T cells, B-cell-depleted T cells, or PBMCs supplied cDNA or gDNA.

The CDR3 contains 17 residues. Germline CDR1 SEHNR, CDR2 FQNEAQ (reference sequence). V trimming: 5 bases; J trimming: 0 bases; junction bases outside the gene matches: 11. In the source study's methods: Cell counts per sample came from amplifying reference gene primers. Profiling relied on immunoSEQ multiplex PCR, and the TCRdb table lists in-frame clones only, not all of them. V, J and clone size derive from that table, while D and trimming were established from the DNA sequence. The sample lists 90,000 to 110,000 clones; over 70% were seen once. This chain joins TRBV7-9 and TRBJ1-1; 8 bases are shared with TRBD1. This TCR derives from a human donor in a cohort sampled during active or convalescent COVID-19. Input material: peripheral blood. This chain's CDR3 is CASSLTSGTGMNTEAFF. DNA of the CDR3: TGTGCCAGCAGCCTCACATCCGGGACAGGTATGAACACTGAAGCTTTCTTT. The variable domain in full, completed from reference TRBV7-9 and TRBJ1-1, reads DTGVSQNPRHKITKRGQNVTFRCDPISEHNRLYWYRQTLGQGPEFLTYFQNEAQLEKSRLLSDRFSAERPKGSFSTLEIQRTEQGDSAMYLCASSLTSGTGMNTEAFFGQGTRLTVV.